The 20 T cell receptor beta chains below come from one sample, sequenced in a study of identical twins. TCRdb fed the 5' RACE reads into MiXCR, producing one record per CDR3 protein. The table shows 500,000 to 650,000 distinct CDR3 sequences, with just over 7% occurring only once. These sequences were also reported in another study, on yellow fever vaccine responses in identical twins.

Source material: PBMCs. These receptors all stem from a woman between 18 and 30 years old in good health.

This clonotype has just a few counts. CDR3 amino acids: CASSGDRGDTGELFF. The CDR3 DNA is TGTGCCAGCAGCGGCGACAGGGGAGACACCGGGGAGCTGTTTTTT. This rearrangement joins TRBV9 to TRBJ2-2, with TRBD1 identical over 8 bases. CDR3 length: 15 residues. Germline values: CDR1 SGDLS, CDR2 YYNGEE. J lost 3 bases, V lost 3 bases, and 4 bases had no gene match.

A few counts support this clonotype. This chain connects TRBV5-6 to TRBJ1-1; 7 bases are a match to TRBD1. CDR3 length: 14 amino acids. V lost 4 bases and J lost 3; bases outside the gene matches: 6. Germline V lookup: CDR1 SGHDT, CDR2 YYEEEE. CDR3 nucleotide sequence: TGTGCCAGCAGCAAACAGGGGTTTTACACTGAAGCTTTCTTT. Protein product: CASSKQGFYTEAFF.

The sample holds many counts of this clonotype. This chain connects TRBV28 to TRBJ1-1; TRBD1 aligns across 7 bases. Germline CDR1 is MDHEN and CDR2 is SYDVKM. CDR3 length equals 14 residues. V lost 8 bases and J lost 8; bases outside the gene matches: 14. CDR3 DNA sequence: TGTGCCAGCCACCGCCCTCGACAGGGTGGAGAAGCTTTCTTT. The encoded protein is CASHRPRQGGEAFF.

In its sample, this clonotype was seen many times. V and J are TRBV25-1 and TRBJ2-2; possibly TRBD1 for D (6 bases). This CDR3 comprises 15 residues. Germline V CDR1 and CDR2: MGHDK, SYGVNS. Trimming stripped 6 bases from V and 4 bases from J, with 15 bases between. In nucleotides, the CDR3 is TGTGCCAGCAGCCCCCCAACAGGGCCCACCGGGGAGCTGTTTTTT. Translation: CASSPPTGPTGELFF.

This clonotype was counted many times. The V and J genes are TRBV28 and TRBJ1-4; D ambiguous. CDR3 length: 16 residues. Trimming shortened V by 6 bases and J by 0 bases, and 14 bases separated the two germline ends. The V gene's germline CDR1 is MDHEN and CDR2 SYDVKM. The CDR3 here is CASSGEDSATNEKLFF. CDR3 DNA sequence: TGTGCCAGCAGCGGGGAGGATTCTGCAACTAATGAAAAACTGTTTTTT.

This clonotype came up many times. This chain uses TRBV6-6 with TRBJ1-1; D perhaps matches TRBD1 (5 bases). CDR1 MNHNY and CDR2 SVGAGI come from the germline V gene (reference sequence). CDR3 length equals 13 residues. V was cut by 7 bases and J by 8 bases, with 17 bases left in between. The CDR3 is CASTQWGTGEAFF. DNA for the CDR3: TGTGCCAGCACCCAATGGGGTACAGGCGAAGCTTTCTTT.

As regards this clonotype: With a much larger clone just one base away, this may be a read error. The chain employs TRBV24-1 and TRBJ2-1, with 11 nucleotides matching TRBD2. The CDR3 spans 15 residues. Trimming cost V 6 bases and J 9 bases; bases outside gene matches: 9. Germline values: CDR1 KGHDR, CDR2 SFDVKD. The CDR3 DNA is TGTGCCACCAGTAAACTAGCGGGAGAGAACATTGAGCAGTTCTTC. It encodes CATSKLAGENIEQFF.

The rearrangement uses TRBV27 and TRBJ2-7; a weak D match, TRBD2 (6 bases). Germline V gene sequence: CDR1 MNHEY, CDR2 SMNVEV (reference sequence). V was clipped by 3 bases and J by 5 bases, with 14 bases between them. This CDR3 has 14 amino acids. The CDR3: CASSFENPGDEQYF. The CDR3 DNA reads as TGTGCCAGCAGTTTTGAGAACCCGGGGGACGAGCAGTACTTC.

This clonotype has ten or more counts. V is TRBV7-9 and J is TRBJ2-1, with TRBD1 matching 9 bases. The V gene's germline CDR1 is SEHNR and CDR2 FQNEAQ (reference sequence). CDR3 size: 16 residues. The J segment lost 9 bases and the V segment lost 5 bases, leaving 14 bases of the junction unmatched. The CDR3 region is CASSLARTGEAIEQFF. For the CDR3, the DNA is TGTGCCAGCAGCCTCGCCAGGACAGGGGAGGCGATTGAGCAGTTCTTC.

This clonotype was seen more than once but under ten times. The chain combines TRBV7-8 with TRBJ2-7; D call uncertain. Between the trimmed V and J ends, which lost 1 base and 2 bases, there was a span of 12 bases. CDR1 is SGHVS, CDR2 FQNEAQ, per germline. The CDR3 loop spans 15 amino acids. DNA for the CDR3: TGTGCCAGCAGCTTAGTCCTCTCACCCCCCTACGAGCAGTACGTC. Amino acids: CASSLVLSPPYEQYV.

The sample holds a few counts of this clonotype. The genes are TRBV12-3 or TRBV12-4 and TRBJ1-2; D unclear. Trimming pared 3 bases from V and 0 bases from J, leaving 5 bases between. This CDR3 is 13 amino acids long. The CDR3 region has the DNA TGTGCCAGCAGTTTCAGACCTAACTATGGCTACACCTTC. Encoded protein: CASSFRPNYGYTF.

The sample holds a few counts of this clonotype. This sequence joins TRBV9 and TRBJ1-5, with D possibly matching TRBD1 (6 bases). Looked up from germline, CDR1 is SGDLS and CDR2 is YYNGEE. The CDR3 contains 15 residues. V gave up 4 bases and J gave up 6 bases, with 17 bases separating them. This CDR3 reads CASSLRNRAGQPQHF. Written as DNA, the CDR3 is TGTGCCAGCAGCCTTAGAAACAGGGCGGGTCAGCCCCAGCATTTT.

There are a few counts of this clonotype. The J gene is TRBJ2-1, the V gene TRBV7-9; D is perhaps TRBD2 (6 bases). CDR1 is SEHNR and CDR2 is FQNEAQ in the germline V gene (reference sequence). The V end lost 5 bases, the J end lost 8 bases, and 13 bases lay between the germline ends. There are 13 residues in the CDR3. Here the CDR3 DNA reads TGTGCCAGCAGCCGATCGGGAGTCGATGAGCAGTTCTTC. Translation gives CASSRSGVDEQFF. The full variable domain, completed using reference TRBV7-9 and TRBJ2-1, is DTGVSQNPRHKITKRGQNVTFRCDPISEHNRLYWYRQTLGQGPEFLTYFQNEAQLEKSRLLSDRFSAERPKGSFSTLEIQRTEQGDSAMYLCASSRSGVDEQFFGPGTRLTVL.

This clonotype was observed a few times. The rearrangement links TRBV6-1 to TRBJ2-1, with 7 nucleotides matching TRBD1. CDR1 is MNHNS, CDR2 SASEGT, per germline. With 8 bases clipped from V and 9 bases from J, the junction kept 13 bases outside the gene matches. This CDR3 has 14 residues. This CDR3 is CASSPGVQGPEQFF. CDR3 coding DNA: TGTGCCAGCTCCCCGGGCGTACAGGGGCCTGAGCAGTTCTTC.

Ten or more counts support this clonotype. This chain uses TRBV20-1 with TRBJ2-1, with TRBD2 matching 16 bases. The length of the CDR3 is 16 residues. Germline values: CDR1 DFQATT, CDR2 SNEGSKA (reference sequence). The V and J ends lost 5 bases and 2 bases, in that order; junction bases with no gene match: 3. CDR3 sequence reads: CSASGTSGRAYNEQFF. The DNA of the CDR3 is TGCAGTGCTTCCGGGACTAGCGGGAGGGCCTACAATGAGCAGTTCTTC.

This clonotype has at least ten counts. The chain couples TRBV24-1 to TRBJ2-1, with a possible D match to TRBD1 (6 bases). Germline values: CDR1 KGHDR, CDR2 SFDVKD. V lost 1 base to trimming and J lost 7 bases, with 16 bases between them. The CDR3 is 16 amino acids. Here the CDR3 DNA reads TGTGCCACCAGTGATTTCAAGACAGGTTCTCGGAATGAGCAGTTCTTC. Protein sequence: CATSDFKTGSRNEQFF.

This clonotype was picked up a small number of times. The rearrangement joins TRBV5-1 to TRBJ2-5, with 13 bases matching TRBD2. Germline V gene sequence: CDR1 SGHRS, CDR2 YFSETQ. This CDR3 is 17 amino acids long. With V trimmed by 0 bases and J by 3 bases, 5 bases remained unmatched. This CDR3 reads CASSLAVGLAGEETQYF. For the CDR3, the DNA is TGCGCCAGCAGCTTGGCCGTAGGACTAGCGGGGGAAGAGACCCAGTACTTC.

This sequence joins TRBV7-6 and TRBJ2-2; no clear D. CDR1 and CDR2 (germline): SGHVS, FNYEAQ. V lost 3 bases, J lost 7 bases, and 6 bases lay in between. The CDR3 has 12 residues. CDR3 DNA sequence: TGTGCCAGCAGCTTGGGCGACGGGGAGCTGTTTTTT. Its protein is CASSLGDGELFF.

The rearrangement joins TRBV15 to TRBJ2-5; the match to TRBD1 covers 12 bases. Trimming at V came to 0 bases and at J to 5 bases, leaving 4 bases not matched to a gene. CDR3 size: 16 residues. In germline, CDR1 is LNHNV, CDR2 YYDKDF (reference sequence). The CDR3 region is CATSRDGTGGFETQYF. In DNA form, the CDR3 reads TGTGCCACCAGCAGAGACGGGACAGGGGGCTTTGAGACCCAGTACTTC.

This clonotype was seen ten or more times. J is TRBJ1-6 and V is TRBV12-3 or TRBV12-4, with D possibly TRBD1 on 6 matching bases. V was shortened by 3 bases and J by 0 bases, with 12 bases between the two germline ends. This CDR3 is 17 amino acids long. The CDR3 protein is CASSLGGLSSYNSPLHF. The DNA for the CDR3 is TGTGCCAGCAGTTTGGGGGGGCTAAGCTCCTATAATTCACCCCTCCACTTT.